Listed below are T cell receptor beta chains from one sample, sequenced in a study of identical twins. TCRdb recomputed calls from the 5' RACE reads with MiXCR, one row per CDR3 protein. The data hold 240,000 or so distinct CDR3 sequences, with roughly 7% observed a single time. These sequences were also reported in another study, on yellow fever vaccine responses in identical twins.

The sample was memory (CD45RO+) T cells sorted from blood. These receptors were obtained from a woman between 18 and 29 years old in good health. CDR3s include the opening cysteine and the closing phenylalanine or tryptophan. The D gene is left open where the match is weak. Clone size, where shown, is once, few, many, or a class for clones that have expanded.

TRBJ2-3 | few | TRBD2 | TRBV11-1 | CASSQSGTSGSASTDTQYF | TGTGCCAGCAGCCAGTCCGGGACTAGCGGGAGCGCTAGCACAGATACGCAGTATTTT
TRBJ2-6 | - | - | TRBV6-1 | CASESGANVLTF | TGTGCCAGCGAGTCTGGGGCCAACGTCCTGACTTTC
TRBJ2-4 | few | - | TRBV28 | CASSFVGRGVLAKNIQYF | TGTGCCAGCAGTTTTGTGGGGCGGGGAGTTCTAGCCAAAAACATTCAGTACTTC
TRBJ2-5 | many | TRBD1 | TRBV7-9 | CASTRDSEETQYF | TGTGCCAGCACCCGGGACAGTGAAGAGACCCAGTACTTC
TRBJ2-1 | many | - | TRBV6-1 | CASSELAGEDNEQFF | TGTGCCAGCAGTGAACTAGCAGGGGAAGACAATGAGCAGTTCTTC
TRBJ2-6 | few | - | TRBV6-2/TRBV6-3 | CASSYEISGANVLTF | TGTGCCAGCAGTTACGAGATCTCTGGGGCCAACGTCCTGACTTTC
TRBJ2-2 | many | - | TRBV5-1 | CASSLQGENTGELFF | TGCGCCAGCAGCTTACAGGGAGAGAACACCGGGGAGCTGTTTTTT
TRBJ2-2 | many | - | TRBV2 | CASRNPANTGELFF | TGTGCCAGCAGGAATCCAGCTAACACCGGGGAGCTGTTTTTT
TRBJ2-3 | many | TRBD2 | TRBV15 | CATSSELAGAGTDTQYF | TGTGCCACCAGCAGTGAACTAGCGGGAGCAGGGACAGATACGCAGTATTTT
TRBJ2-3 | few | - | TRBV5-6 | CASSLKFSGDTDTQYF | TGTGCCAGCAGCTTGAAGTTTAGCGGAGACACAGATACGCAGTATTTT
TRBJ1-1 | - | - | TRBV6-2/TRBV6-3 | CASKVGMNTEAFF | TGTGCCAGCAAAGTAGGAATGAACACTGAAGCTTTCTTT
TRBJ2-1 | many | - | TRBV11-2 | CASSSIGGYNEQFF | TGTGCCAGCAGCTCAATAGGGGGTTACAATGAGCAGTTCTTC
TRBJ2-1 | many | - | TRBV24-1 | CATSDFRQDNNEQFF | TGTGCCACCAGTGATTTCCGACAGGATAATAATGAGCAGTTCTTC
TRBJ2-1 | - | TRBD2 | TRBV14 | CASSQAPSSGSIREQFF | TGTGCCAGCAGCCAAGCCCCCTCGAGCGGGAGTATCCGTGAGCAGTTCTTC
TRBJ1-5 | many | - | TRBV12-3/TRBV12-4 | CASSRGDQPQHF | TGTGCCAGCAGCCGGGGCGATCAGCCCCAGCATTTT
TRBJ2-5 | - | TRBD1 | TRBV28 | CASRGQGGGQETQYF | TGTGCCAGCAGGGGACAGGGAGGGGGGCAAGAGACCCAGTACTTC
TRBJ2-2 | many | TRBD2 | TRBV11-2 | CASSQGAGVVGELFF | TGTGCCAGCAGCCAAGGAGCGGGAGTGGTCGGGGAGCTGTTTTTT
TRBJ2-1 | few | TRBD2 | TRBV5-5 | CASSLLGLAGNEQFF | TGTGCCAGCAGCCTCTTAGGACTAGCGGGGAATGAGCAGTTCTTC
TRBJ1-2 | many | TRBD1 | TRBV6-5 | CASSYLGTGFDGYTF | TGTGCCAGCAGTTACCTCGGGACAGGGTTTGACGGCTACACCTTC
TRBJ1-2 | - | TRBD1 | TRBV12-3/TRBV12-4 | CASKGQNYGYTF | TGTGCCAGCAAGGGACAGAACTATGGCTACACCTTC
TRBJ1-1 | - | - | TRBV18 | CASSPARSPNTEAFF | TGTGCCAGCTCACCAGCCAGGAGCCCGAACACTGAAGCTTTCTTT
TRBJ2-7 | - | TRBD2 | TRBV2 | CASSGTSGRDEQYF | TGTGCCAGCTCCGGGACTAGCGGGAGGGACGAGCAGTACTTC
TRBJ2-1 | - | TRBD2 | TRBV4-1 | CASSQEGLAVGNEQFF | TGCGCCAGCAGCCAAGAAGGCCTAGCGGTAGGAAATGAGCAGTTCTTC
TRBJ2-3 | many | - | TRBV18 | CASSRAEVRTDTQYF | TGTGCCAGCTCACGAGCGGAGGTGCGCACAGATACGCAGTATTTT
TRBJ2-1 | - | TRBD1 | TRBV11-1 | CASSPARTGLYNEQFF | TGTGCCAGCAGCCCGGCAAGGACAGGGTTGTACAATGAGCAGTTCTTC
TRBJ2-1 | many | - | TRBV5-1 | CASTLLEERSTYNEQFF | TGCGCCAGCACCCTCCTTGAGGAGCGGTCGACCTACAATGAGCAGTTCTTC
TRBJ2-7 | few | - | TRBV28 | CASSFGGGGGEYEQYF | TGTGCCAGCAGTTTTGGGGGTGGTGGGGGAGAGTACGAGCAGTACTTC
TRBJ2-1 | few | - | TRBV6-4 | CASSRDSSSPNEQFF | TGTGCCAGCAGTCGGGACTCTTCATCCCCCAATGAGCAGTTCTTC
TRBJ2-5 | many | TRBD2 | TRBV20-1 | CSATSGRALETQYF | TGCAGTGCAACTAGCGGGAGGGCCTTGGAGACCCAGTACTTC
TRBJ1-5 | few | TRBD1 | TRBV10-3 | CAISDGGTGRNQPQHF | TGTGCCATCAGTGATGGGGGGACAGGTCGGAATCAGCCCCAGCATTTT
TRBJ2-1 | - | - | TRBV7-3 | CASSFMPEGEQFF | TGTGCCAGCAGCTTCATGCCGGAAGGTGAGCAGTTCTTC
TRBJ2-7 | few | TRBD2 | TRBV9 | CASSRGLGRYEQYF | TGTGCCAGCAGCCGTGGACTAGGAAGGTACGAGCAGTACTTC
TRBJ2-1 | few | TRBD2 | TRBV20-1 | CSAWLAGPNEQFF | TGCAGTGCTTGGCTAGCGGGGCCCAATGAGCAGTTCTTC
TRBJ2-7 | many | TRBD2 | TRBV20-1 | CSAREWAGGRLSYEQYF | TGCAGTGCTAGAGAATGGGCGGGAGGAAGGCTATCCTACGAGCAGTACTTC
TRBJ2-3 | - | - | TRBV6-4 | CASSDSGQGSTDTQYF | TGTGCCAGCAGTGACTCCGGCCAGGGGAGCACAGATACGCAGTATTTT
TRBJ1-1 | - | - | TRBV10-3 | CAISGGSRTNTEAFF | TGTGCCATCAGTGGAGGGTCCAGGACTAACACTGAAGCTTTCTTT
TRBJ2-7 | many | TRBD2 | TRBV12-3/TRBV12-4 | CASRRASGSYEQYF | TGTGCCAGCAGGAGAGCTAGCGGATCCTACGAGCAGTACTTC
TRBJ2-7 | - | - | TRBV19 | CASSIGLPYEQYF | TGTGCCAGTAGTATCGGTCTCCCCTACGAGCAGTACTTC
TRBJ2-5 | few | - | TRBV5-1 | CASSEGPRGETQYF | TGCGCCAGCAGCGAGGGACCCCGAGGAGAGACCCAGTACTTC
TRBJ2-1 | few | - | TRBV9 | CASSSEGAGYGNEQFF | TGTGCCAGCAGCTCGGAGGGGGCAGGGTATGGCAATGAGCAGTTCTTC
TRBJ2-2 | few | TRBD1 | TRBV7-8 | CASSLRQGAGTGELFF | TGTGCCAGCAGCTTGCGACAGGGGGCCGGCACCGGGGAGCTGTTTTTT
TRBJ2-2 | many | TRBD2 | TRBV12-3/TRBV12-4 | CASTPGLMNTGELFF | TGTGCCAGCACCCCGGGACTAATGAACACCGGGGAGCTGTTTTTT
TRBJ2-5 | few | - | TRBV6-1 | CASRTTGFIEETQYF | TGTGCCAGCAGAACAACAGGGTTTATAGAAGAGACCCAGTACTTC
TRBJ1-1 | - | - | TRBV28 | CASSPTRGGTEAFF | TGTGCCAGCAGTCCCACCAGGGGAGGGACTGAAGCTTTCTTT
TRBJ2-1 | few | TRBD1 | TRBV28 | CASAGTEYGGQFF | TGTGCCAGTGCCGGGACAGAATATGGTGGGCAGTTCTTC
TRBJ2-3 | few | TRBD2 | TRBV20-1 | CSALRTSESTDTQYF | TGCAGTGCCCTCCGGACTAGCGAGAGCACAGATACGCAGTATTTT
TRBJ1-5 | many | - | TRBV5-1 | CASSPDSYNQPQHF | TGCGCCAGCAGTCCGGACAGTTACAATCAGCCCCAGCATTTT
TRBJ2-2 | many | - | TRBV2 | CASMTNTGELFF | TGTGCCAGCATGACGAACACCGGGGAGCTGTTTTTT
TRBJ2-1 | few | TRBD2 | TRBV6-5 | CASSKPGLGQFF | TGTGCCAGCAGCAAGCCGGGACTAGGCCAGTTCTTC
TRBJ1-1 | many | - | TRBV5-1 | CASSSSDSNTEAFF | TGCGCCAGCAGCTCCTCCGACTCGAACACTGAAGCTTTCTTT
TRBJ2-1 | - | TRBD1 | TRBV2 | CASTFGTVSYNEQFF | TGTGCCAGCACCTTTGGGACAGTCTCCTACAATGAGCAGTTCTTC
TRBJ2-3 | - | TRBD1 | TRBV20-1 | CRAGGAQTDTQYF | TGCAGAGCAGGGGGCGCTCAGACAGATACGCAGTATTTT
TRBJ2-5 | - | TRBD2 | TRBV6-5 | CASSYGLAEETQYF | TGTGCCAGCAGTTACGGGCTAGCGGAAGAGACCCAGTACTTC
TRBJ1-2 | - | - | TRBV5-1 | CASSSTLFGVTNGYTF | TGCGCCAGCAGCTCAACCCTCTTCGGGGTTACCAATGGCTACACCTTC
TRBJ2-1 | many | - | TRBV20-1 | CSAREGLRDALYNEQFF | TGCAGTGCTAGAGAGGGCCTAAGGGACGCCCTATACAATGAGCAGTTCTTC
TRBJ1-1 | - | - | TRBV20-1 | CSARTGSMNTEAFF | TGCAGTGCTAGAACTGGCTCCATGAACACTGAAGCTTTCTTT